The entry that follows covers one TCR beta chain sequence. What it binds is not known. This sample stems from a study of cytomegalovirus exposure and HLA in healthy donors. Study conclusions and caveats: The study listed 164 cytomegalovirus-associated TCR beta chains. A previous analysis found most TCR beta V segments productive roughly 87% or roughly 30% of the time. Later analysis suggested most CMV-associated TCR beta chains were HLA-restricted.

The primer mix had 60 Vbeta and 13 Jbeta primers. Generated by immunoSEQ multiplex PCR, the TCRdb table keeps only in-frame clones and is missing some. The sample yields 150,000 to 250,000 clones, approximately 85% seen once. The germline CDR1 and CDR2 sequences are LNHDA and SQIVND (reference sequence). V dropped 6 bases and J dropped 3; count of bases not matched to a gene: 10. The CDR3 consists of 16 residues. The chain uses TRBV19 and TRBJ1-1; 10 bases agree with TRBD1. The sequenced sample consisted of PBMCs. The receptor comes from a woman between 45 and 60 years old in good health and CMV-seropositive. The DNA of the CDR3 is TGTGCCAGTAGCCCGACAGGGGGCAGAGGGGACACTGAAGCTTTCTTT. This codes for CASSPTGGRGDTEAFF.